This entry is about one T cell receptor (beta chain). The entry originates in a study of blood T cell repertoires in COVID-19. Study overall: The United States, Italy and Spain supplied acute and convalescent COVID-19 samples. Sources were T cells, B-cell-depleted T cells, or PBMCs; the material itself was cDNA or gDNA.

The authors' processing: Estimation of nucleated cell counts was performed using reference gene primer amplification. TCRdb keeps only in-frame clones here, not all; method: immunoSEQ multiplex PCR. Clone size and the V and J calls come from that table; the DNA yielded D and trimming. The sample has about 240,000 clones, approximately 90% seen once. The CDR3 has 16 residues. Per germline, CDR1 GTSNPN and CDR2 SVGIG (reference sequence). V trimming: 3 bases; J trimming: 6 bases; junction bases outside the gene matches: 13. Sequencing was performed on peripheral blood. This sequence was found in a man aged 60 to 75 who had recovered from COVID-19. The gene calls are TRBV30 and TRBJ1-5; 8 bases align to TRBD1. The CDR3 is CAWSSIQGAVIQPQHF. Written as DNA, the CDR3 is TGTGCCTGGAGCTCGATTCAGGGGGCGGTGATTCAGCCCCAGCATTTT.